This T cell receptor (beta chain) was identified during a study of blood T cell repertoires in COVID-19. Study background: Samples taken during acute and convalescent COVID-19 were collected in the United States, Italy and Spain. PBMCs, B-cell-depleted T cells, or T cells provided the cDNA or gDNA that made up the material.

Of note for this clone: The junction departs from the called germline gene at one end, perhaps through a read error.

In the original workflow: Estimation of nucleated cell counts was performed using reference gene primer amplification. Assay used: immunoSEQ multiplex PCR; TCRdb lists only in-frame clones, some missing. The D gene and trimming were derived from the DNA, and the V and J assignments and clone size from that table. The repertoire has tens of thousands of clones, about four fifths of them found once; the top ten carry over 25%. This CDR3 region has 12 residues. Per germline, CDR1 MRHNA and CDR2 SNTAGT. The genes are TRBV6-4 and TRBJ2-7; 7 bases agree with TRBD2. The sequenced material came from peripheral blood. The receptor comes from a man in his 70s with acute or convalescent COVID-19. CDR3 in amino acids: CASSDSDGGESF. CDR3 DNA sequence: TGTGCCAGCAGTGACTCGGATGGGGGGGAGAGCTTC.